Listed below are T cell receptor beta chains from one sample, sequenced in a study of monozygotic twins with inflammatory bowel disease. TCRdb re-called the 5' RACE reads; one entry per CDR3 protein, DNA not given. The specimen's table records roughly 150,000 distinct CDR3 sequences. Material: blood. The origin of the receptors is a human donor with ulcerative colitis or Crohn's disease, or a healthy co-twin of an affected twin (not recorded which). Each CDR3 is given with its conserved first and last residue.

j_gene	v_gene	CDR3aa
TRBJ2-1	TRBV5-4	CASSSGGANRGYAVNEQFF
TRBJ2-5	TRBV28	CASSLGGTGPQETQYF
TRBJ2-7	TRBV7-2	CASSVTSGSYEQYF
TRBJ2-1	TRBV19	CASRAHGVAGGRNEQFF
TRBJ2-1	TRBV5-1	CASSFPGLAGGTGNEQFF
TRBJ1-1	TRBV20-1	CSAGTGGILNTEAFF
TRBJ2-1	TRBV5-1	CASSLAGGWEFF
TRBJ2-2	TRBV10-2	CASSDSSGGYTGELFF
TRBJ1-1	TRBV2	CASSWTGPNTEAFF
TRBJ2-7	TRBV5-1	CASSLGVSSYEQYF
TRBJ2-2	TRBV29-1	CSVFSRDTGELFF
TRBJ2-2	TRBV29-1	CSAYRASNTGELFF
TRBJ1-1	TRBV20-1	CSATRDNSLNTEAFF
TRBJ2-1	TRBV5-1	CSSSLAIPPGRDEQFF
TRBJ2-1	TRBV7-9	CASSLGWDRYYNEQFF
TRBJ2-6	TRBV5-1	CASSSQSSGANVLTF
TRBJ2-1	TRBV5-1	CASSRDRGFNEQFF
TRBJ2-2	TRBV5-1	CASSASGRLTGELFF
TRBJ2-1	TRBV29-1	CSVEDLGGPNNEQFF